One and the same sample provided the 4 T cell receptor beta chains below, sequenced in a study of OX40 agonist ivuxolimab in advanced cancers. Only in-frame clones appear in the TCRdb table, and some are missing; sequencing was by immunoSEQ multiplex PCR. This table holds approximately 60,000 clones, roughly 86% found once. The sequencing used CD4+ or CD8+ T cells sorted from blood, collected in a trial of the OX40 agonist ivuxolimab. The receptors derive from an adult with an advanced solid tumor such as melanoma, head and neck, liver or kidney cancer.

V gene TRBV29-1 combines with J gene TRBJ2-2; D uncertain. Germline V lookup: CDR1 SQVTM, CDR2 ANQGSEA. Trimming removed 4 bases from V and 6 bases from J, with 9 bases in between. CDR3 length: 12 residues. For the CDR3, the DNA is TGCAGCGTTGTGTTAGGGTCCGGGGAGCTGTTTTTT. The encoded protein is CSVVLGSGELFF.

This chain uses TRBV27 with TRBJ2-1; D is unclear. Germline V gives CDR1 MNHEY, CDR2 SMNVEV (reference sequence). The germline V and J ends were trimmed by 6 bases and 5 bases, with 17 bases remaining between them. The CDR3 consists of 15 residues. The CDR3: CASSPDRYPDNEQFF. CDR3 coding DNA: TGTGCCAGCAGCCCAGACCGTTACCCGGACAATGAGCAGTTCTTC.

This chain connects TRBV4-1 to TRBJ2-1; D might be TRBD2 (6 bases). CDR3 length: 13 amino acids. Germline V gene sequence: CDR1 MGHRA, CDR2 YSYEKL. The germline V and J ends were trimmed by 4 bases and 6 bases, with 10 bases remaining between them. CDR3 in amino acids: CASSRGTSNEQFF. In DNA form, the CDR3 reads TGCGCCAGCAGCCGCGGGACTTCCAATGAGCAGTTCTTC.

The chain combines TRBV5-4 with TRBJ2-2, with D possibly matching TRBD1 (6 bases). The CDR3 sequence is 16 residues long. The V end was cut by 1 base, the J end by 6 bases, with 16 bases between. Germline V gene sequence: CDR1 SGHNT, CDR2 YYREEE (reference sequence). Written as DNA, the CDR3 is TGTGCCAGCAGCTTGAGTATACAGGGTCGGGCCGGGGAGCTGTTTTTT. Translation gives CASSLSIQGRAGELFF.